The sample holds many counts of the clone carrying this T cell receptor beta chain. Its antigen is currently unknown. From 5'RACE with constant-segment primers came TCR alpha and TCR beta cDNA libraries that carried sample barcodes and UMIs. TCRdb analysed the 5' RACE reads with MiXCR anew, one entry per CDR3 protein. This repertoire shows some 50,000 distinct CDR3 sequences, more than 10% found once; its top ten account for approximately 25%. The sample originates from a study of T-cell memory formation after mild COVID-19. Study-level information: Each donor largely had its own TCR clusters.

General observations from the study: Shrinking CD4+ clones resided mostly in CM and EM, and CD8+ ones in EMRA.

The CDR3 is 18 residues long. The J gene is TRBJ2-5, the V gene TRBV21-1; the D segment call TRBD1 is taken from the table without a DNA check. TRBV21-1 is annotated as a pseudogene. This TCR derives from a man in his late teens or twenties who had mild COVID-19 (a few samples of this study predate the infection). Cell type and time point are not known. Sequenced input: PBMCs or a T cell subset sorted from them (not recorded which). CDR3: CASSKDLLGADNQETQYF. DNA of the CDR3: TGTGCCAGCAGCAAAGATCTCCTGGGGGCTGACAACCAAGAGACCCAGTACTTC.